What follows are 3 T cell receptor beta chains derived from one specimen sequenced in a study of identical twins. TCRdb called the 5' RACE reads again in MiXCR, with one record for every CDR3 protein. The sample holds approximately 530,000 distinct CDR3 sequences, about a fifth seen once. These same data were also listed under a study on yellow fever vaccine responses in identical twins.

The sequenced material came from CD4+ T cells sorted from blood. Receptors were obtained from a woman aged 18-35 years in good health.

By share, this clonotype ranks as medium-sized (0.01 to 0.1%). The V and J genes are TRBV5-1 and TRBJ2-1; a possible D gene is TRBD1 (6 bases). V was pared by 2 bases and J by 4 bases, with 13 bases between. This CDR3 is 15 amino acids long. CDR1 and CDR2 from the germline V gene are SGHRS and YFSETQ. CDR3 sequence (DNA): TGCGCCAGCAGCTTACCCGGGACAATTTACAATGAGCAGTTCTTC. Protein: CASSLPGTIYNEQFF.

This clonotype has a handful of counts. The chain recombines TRBV12-3 or TRBV12-4 with TRBJ2-1; the D gene could be TRBD1 or TRBD2 (6 bases each). The CDR3 has 14 residues. V lost 5 bases and J 9 bases, leaving 17 bases between the germline ends. The CDR3 region is CASSLQGGVSEQFF. The DNA of the CDR3 is TGTGCCAGCAGTCTACAGGGAGGAGTGTCTGAGCAGTTCTTC.

This clonotype was picked up a small number of times. The chain recombines TRBV11-2 with TRBJ2-1, with D perhaps assigned TRBD1 or TRBD2 (5 bases each). This CDR3 region has 17 residues. Germline lookup yields CDR1 SGHAT and CDR2 FQNNGV. Trimming cost V 2 bases and J 4 bases, with 18 bases left between them. CDR3 sequence: CASSLMRGVLGYNEQFF. CDR3 sequence (DNA): TGTGCCAGCAGCTTAATGCGAGGGGTATTAGGGTACAATGAGCAGTTCTTC.